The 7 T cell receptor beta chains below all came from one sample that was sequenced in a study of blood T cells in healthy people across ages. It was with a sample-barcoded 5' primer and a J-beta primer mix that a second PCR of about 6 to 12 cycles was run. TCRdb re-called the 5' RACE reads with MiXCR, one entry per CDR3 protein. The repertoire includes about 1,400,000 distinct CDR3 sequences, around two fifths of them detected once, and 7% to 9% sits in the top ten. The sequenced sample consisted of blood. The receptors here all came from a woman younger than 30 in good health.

The CDR3 here is CASKTSTDTQYF. CDR3 nucleotide sequence: TGTGCCAGCAAAACGAGCACAGATACGCAGTATTTT. The genes are TRBV27 and TRBJ2-3; D gene uncertain. CDR1 is MNHEY, CDR2 SMNVEV, per germline (reference sequence). Trimming took off 7 bases at V and 0 bases at J, with 5 bases between the two ends. The CDR3 loop spans 12 amino acids.

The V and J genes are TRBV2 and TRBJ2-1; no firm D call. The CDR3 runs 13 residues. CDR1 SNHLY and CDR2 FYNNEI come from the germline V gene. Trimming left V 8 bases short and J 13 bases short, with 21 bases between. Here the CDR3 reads CASSGRKQETQFF. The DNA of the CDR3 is TGTGCCAGCTCGGGCAGGAAACAAGAGACCCAGTTCTTC.

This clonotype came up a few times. DNA for the CDR3: TGCAGCGTCCCGAAAGGGCAGGGTGGGAACTATGGCTACACCTTC. It codes for CSVPKGQGGNYGYTF. The chain recombines TRBV29-1 with TRBJ1-2; D perhaps matches TRBD1 (5 bases). The CDR3 is 15 amino acids. Germline V gene lookup returns CDR1 SQVTM and CDR2 ANQGSEA. Trimming left V 6 bases short and J 2 bases short, with 19 bases between.

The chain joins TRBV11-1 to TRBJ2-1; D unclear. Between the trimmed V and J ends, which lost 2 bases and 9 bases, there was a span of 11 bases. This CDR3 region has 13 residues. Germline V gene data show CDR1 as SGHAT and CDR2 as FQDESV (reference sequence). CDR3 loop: CASSLSATSEQFF. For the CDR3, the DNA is TGTGCCAGCAGCTTATCCGCGACAAGTGAGCAGTTCTTC.

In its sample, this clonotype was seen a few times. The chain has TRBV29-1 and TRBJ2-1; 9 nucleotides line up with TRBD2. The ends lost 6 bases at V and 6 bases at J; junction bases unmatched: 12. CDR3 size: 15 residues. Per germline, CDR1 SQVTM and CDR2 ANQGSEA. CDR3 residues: CSVYVAGAGSNEQFF. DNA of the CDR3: TGCAGCGTCTATGTAGCGGGAGCAGGAAGCAATGAGCAGTTCTTC.

The DNA for the CDR3 is TGCGCCAGCAGCCAAGATCGATGGAAAAACGCTGAAGCTTTCTTT. Translation gives CASSQDRWKNAEAFF. This sequence joins TRBV4-1 and TRBJ1-1; unclear D gene. Germline V gene lookup returns CDR1 MGHRA and CDR2 YSYEKL. The CDR3 length is 15 residues. Trimming removed 0 bases at V and 6 bases at J, with 14 bases between.

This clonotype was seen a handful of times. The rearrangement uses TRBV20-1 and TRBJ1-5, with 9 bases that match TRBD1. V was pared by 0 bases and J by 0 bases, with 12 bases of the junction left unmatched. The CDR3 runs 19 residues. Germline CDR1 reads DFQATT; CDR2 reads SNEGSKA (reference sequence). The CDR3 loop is CSARDRTGEFSYSNQPQHF. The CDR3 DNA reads TGCAGTGCTAGAGATAGGACAGGGGAGTTCTCCTATAGCAATCAGCCCCAGCATTTT.